The entry below describes one TCR beta chain. In this sample, this clone turned up a few times. Its antigen is not yet known. This is a mouse receptor, so gene names and germline sequences are those of the mouse. The same CDR3 is also encoded by other DNA sequences in this sample. This record belongs to a study of CD8+ T cells in alopecia areata (dated by TCRdb to 2016 to 2018). The study in broad terms: Female C3H/HeJ recipients, 7-10 weeks old, were grafted with skin from C3H/HeJ donors with spontaneous alopecia (roughly 6-12 months old). Amplification of TCRbeta CDR3 regions was done by immunoSEQ multiplex PCR using 35 Vbeta forward primers and 13 Jbeta reverse primers. In humans, TCRbeta sequencing was performed on scalp tissue and on sorted CD4+ and CD8+ peripheral blood T cells from healthy controls and from patients with patchy or totalis/universalis alopecia areata. Scalp clonality was compared across normal scalp (n=4), patchy alopecia areata scalp (n=8), and alopecia totalis/universalis scalp (n=8). In both human patients and the C3H/HeJ mouse model, the study applied high-throughput TCRbeta sequencing to look at T cell clonal expansion in alopecia areata. RNA came from the PAXgene miRNA kit for fixed scalp, the miRNeasy kit for PBMCs, and the RNeasy kit for mouse skin. Overall study results and their limits: Compared with normal scalp, lesional scalp, particularly in alopecia totalis/universalis, had higher clonality and more expanded CD8+ clones, which suggests antigenic drive. Shared TCR sequences between patients were less evident than in mice, which may be partly attributable to HLA diversity in the patient population. Unlike mouse skin, which is dominated by gammadelta T cells, normal human skin has resident alphabeta T cells that are also sequenced, and this complicates analysis of the scalp TCR repertoire.

Pooled mouse cutaneous lymph node cells were stained for CD4, CD8alpha, NKG2D, NKG2ACE and other markers, then sorted on a BD Influx. The library was generated by the immunoSEQ multiplex PCR assay. To provide template for TCR sequencing, every sample had RNA extracted and reverse transcribed into cDNA. SuperScript III was used for first-strand cDNA synthesis, primed with a 2:1 mix of oligo-dT and random hexamers. A synthetic immune receptor repertoire was used to gauge amplification bias, and whatever bias remained was removed computationally. Libraries were sequenced on Illumina HiSeq using 60 bp reads that covered the CDR3 and were read from J toward V. As for how the authors treated the data: After raw reads were preprocessed to remove errors, the CDR3 was defined following IMGT conventions as running from the conserved cysteine to phenylalanine. Clonality was computed as 1 minus the Shannon entropy, with the entropy normalized by log2 of the number of productive unique TCRs. Scalp TCRbeta sequences were cross-referenced with sorted blood CD4 and CD8 repertoires so that the CD4 or CD8 identity of scalp clones could be inferred. TCRdb stores this immuneACCESS table with in-frame sequences only. Part of the clones is absent; in the studies checked, under half of the shortfall reflects unresolved V genes, and no reason is known for the rest. D and trimming come from the DNA, and the V and J calls and clone size come from that table. Here the sample lists 250,000 or so clones, none seen once only. The ten largest make up 0.9% to 1.5% of the sample.

The sample taken for sequencing was CD4+ T cells sorted from a lymph node. This sequence originates from a C3H/HeJ mouse with alopecia areata. This line of mice carries MHC haplotype H2-k.

The CDR3 bases that were read are TGTGCCTGGACTGGGGGCAACTATGCT. The resulting protein is CAWTGGNYA. Given in full, the CDR3 is CAWTGGNYAEQFF. This receptor chain uses TRBV31 and TRBJ2-1; the D gene is perhaps TRBD2, on 7 matching bases. From the germline J gene comes the end of the CDR3, since the read stops 4 residues before it. The junction shows trimming of 4 bases on V and 1 base on J, plus 8 bases between the germline ends. The germline V gene sets CDR1 to GKSSPN and CDR2 to SITVG. The CDR3 contains 13 residues, cysteine and phenylalanine counted. Shown are 27 bases from within the CDR3, in frame from base 1.